This TCR beta chain was recovered during a study of regulatory T cells in long-lasting Graves disease. Findings of the study overall: Persistent disease favored TRBV28, TRBJ1-2 and TRBJ2-5.

Time point defined: newly diagnosed GD, antithyroid drugs for less than 3 months. TCR sequences were obtained from RNA taken from PBMCs. On this clonotype itself: The antigen is undetermined. At one of its ends the junction is not consistent with the germline gene, which may arise from a read error.

The CDR3 is 9 amino acids. Per germline, CDR1 SGDLS and CDR2 YYNGEE. HTBI primers from iRepertoire and Arm-PCR of CDR3 regions yielded the TCR beta libraries. In TCRdb, the multiplex PCR reads were re-called with MiXCR into one record per CDR3 protein. The data contain over 500,000 distinct CDR3 sequences, around 16% of them singletons. These data also formed part of another study, on T cells in Graves' hyperthyroidism and ophthalmopathy.

Specimen: peripheral blood mononuclear cells (PBMCs), collected at new diagnosis, from a patient treated with antithyroid drugs. This chain joins TRBV9 and TRBJ1-2; no clear D gene. The TCR originated in a young man with Graves disease. CDR3 nucleotide sequence: TGTGCCAGCAGCGTGGGGTACTACTTC. Its translation is CASSVGYYF.